Shown below are 30 T cell receptor beta chains from a single sample sequenced in a study of regulatory T cells in long-lasting Graves disease. Time point: newly diagnosed GD, antithyroid drugs for less than 3 months. Extracted PBMC RNA gave rise to the TCR library. Researchers made TCR beta libraries by using iRepertoire HTBI primers and running Arm-PCR on CDR3 regions. Using its own MiXCR run on the multiplex PCR reads, TCRdb lists one record per CDR3 protein. The sample has about 350,000 distinct CDR3 sequences; approximately 15% are singletons. The sample was also linked to a second study, of T cells in Graves' hyperthyroidism and ophthalmopathy.

The sequencing used peripheral blood mononuclear cells (PBMCs), collected at new diagnosis, from a patient treated with antithyroid drugs. These receptors were taken from a man aged 35 to 55 with Graves disease.

The table lists this clonotype with many counts. This chain joins TRBV7-2 and TRBJ2-7; D is uncertain. Germline CDR1 reads SGHTA; CDR2 reads FQGNSA. The V gene lost 3 bases and the J gene lost 0 bases, with 6 bases spanning the gap. This CDR3 region has 13 residues. In DNA, the CDR3 is TGTGCCAGCAGCTTGGCTAGCTCCTACGAGCAGTACTTC. Its translation is CASSLASSYEQYF. Looking up the rest from reference TRBV7-2 and TRBJ2-7 gives the full variable domain: GAGVSQSPSNKVTEKGKDVELRCDPISGHTALYWYRQSLGQGLEFLIYFQGNSAPDKSGLPSDRFSAERTGGSVSTLTIQRTQQEDSAVYLCASSLASSYEQYFGPGTRLTVT.

This clonotype was found many times. This chain connects TRBV9 to TRBJ1-2, with D perhaps matching TRBD1 (5 bases). Trimming removed 3 bases from V and 5 bases from J, with 8 bases in between. The CDR3 runs 12 residues. Per the germline V gene, CDR1 is SGDLS and CDR2 is YYNGEE. As DNA, the CDR3 is TGTGCCAGCAGCGGGGACGGGTATGGCTACACCTTC. Its protein is CASSGDGYGYTF.

This clonotype was picked up a small number of times. The rearrangement links TRBV6-5 to TRBJ2-5, with 9 bases matching TRBD2. V shed 0 bases and J 2 bases; nucleotides not matched to a gene: 10. Germline CDR1 reads MNHEY; CDR2 reads SVGAGI. CDR3 size: 18 residues. The CDR3 coding sequence is TGTGCCAGCAGTTACTCAGCCAGCGGGGGGACGGGTCAAGAGACCCAGTACTTC. Translated: CASSYSASGGTGQETQYF.

This clonotype has more than one count but fewer than ten. The rearrangement joins TRBV7-2 to TRBJ2-3; D ambiguous. The V gene lost 4 bases and the J gene lost 5 bases, with 10 bases spanning the gap. This CDR3 is built from 13 residues. Germline CDR1 reads SGHTA; CDR2 reads FQGNSA. CDR3 loop: CASSSQILDTQYF. The CDR3 region has the DNA TGTGCCAGCAGCTCCCAGATCTTAGATACGCAGTATTTT.

This clonotype occurred many times. V is TRBV7-8 and J is TRBJ1-2; D is ambiguous. The CDR3 contains 13 residues. CDR1 and CDR2 (germline): SGHVS, FQNEAQ. V dropped 6 bases and J dropped 6 bases, with 14 bases sitting between them. The chain's CDR3 is CASSPGRENGYTF. The CDR3 bases are TGTGCCAGCAGTCCCGGTAGGGAGAATGGCTACACCTTC.

There are many counts of this clonotype. The CDR3 region has the DNA TGTGCCAGCAGCAACACAAGGGACCGAGAGACCCAGTACTTC. Amino acids: CASSNTRDRETQYF. The V call is TRBV7-9, the J call TRBJ2-5; the D gene could be TRBD1 or TRBD2 (5 bases each). The V end lost 5 bases, the J end lost 4 bases, and 14 bases lay between the germline ends. Germline V gene sequence: CDR1 SEHNR, CDR2 FQNEAQ (reference sequence). The CDR3 is 14 residues long.

In its sample, this clonotype was seen many times. J is TRBJ1-1 and V is TRBV29-1; 7 bases agree with TRBD1. The ends lost 4 bases at V and 5 bases at J; junction bases unmatched: 10. Germline CDR1 is SQVTM and CDR2 is ANQGSEA. The CDR3 consists of 14 residues. CDR3 in DNA: TGCAGCGTTGGACAGGGTGGGTTGAGGACTGAAGCTTTCTTT. As protein: CSVGQGGLRTEAFF.

This clonotype showed up many times. The J gene is TRBJ2-3, the V gene TRBV2; D is unresolved. Trimming took off 7 bases at V and 9 bases at J, with 11 bases between the two ends. CDR3 length equals 11 residues. The germline gives CDR1 SNHLY, CDR2 FYNNEI. The DNA of the CDR3 is TGTGCCAGCACCGCCACGAGGACGCAGTATTTT. Translation gives CASTATRTQYF.

This clonotype was counted at least ten times. In nucleotides, the CDR3 is TGTGCCAGCAGCCCGGGACAGGGCTACGAGCAGTACTTC. Its translation is CASSPGQGYEQYF. The rearrangement uses TRBV28 and TRBJ2-7, with 9 bases that match TRBD1. After removal of 6 bases from V and 3 bases from J, the junction contained 3 bases not matched to a gene. The CDR3 is made up of 13 amino acids. The germline V gene has CDR1 MDHEN and CDR2 SYDVKM.

With respect to this clonotype: A single base separates this from a much larger clone, so it may be a read error. V and J are TRBV5-4 and TRBJ2-7, with 12 positions matching TRBD1. There are 16 residues in the CDR3. CDR1 SGHNT and CDR2 YYREEE come from the germline V gene (reference sequence). Trimming cost V 2 bases and J 7 bases; bases outside gene matches: 10. DNA of the CDR3: TGTGCCAGCAGCTTCCCTCTCGGGACAGGGGGCGTAGAGCAGTACTTC. It specifies CASSFPLGTGGVEQYF.

This clonotype was counted many times. The chain couples TRBV16 to TRBJ1-5; the D gene is possibly TRBD1 (5 bases). The germline CDR1 and CDR2 sequences are KGHSY and FQNENV. V gave up 0 bases and J gave up 5 bases, with 11 bases separating them. This CDR3 is 15 amino acids long. The CDR3 sequence is CASSQSGRGDQPQHF. The CDR3 DNA reads as TGTGCCAGCAGCCAATCTGGTAGGGGTGATCAGCCCCAGCATTTT.

This clonotype was recorded many times. This chain joins TRBV28 and TRBJ1-1; 8 nucleotides match TRBD1. V was clipped by 6 bases and J by 10 bases; unmatched bases: 13. Germline lookup yields CDR1 MDHEN and CDR2 SYDVKM. The CDR3 spans 14 residues. For the CDR3, the DNA is TGTGCCAGCAGATCCGGGACAGGAGCGTCGGGAGCTTTCTTT. Residues: CASRSGTGASGAFF.

The sample holds many counts of this clonotype. The genes are TRBV3-1 and TRBJ2-3; D may be TRBD1 (5 bases). Germline loops: CDR1 LGHDT, CDR2 YNNKEL (reference sequence). With 4 bases removed from V and 1 base from J, the gap between germline ends came to 21 bases. The CDR3 length is 18 residues. The CDR3, as DNA: TGTGCCAGCAGCCTGGGGTTAATCAGGGTTGGGGGCACAGATACGCAGTATTTT. This encodes CASSLGLIRVGGTDTQYF.

This clonotype was observed many times. The chain has TRBV7-9 and TRBJ2-2; a possible D gene is TRBD2 (6 bases). Trimming cost V 3 bases and J 6 bases, with 14 bases left between them. Germline V CDR1 and CDR2: SEHNR, FQNEAQ (reference sequence). This CDR3 has 15 residues. The CDR3 region is CASSFAGFVPGELFF. Written as DNA, the CDR3 is TGTGCCAGCAGCTTTGCGGGGTTCGTCCCCGGGGAGCTGTTTTTT.

The genes are TRBV19 and TRBJ2-3; D uncertain. CDR1 LNHDA and CDR2 SQIVND come from the germline V gene (reference sequence). The CDR3 covers 14 residues. Trimming left V 6 bases short and J 1 base short, with 11 bases between. The CDR3 spells CASRRKYGTDTQYF. As DNA, the CDR3 is TGTGCCAGTAGGCGGAAGTATGGCACAGATACGCAGTATTTT.

This clonotype was seen at least ten times. The genes are TRBV2 and TRBJ1-5; D possibly corresponds to TRBD1 (5 bases). The CDR3 contains 14 residues. The germline CDR1 and CDR2 sequences are SNHLY and FYNNEI. Trimming took 6 bases from V and 3 from J, leaving 12 bases between them. CDR3 sequence (DNA): TGTGCCAGCAGGGGGGACGTTGTCAATCAGCCCCAGCATTTT. It translates to CASRGDVVNQPQHF.

This chain links TRBV20-1 with TRBJ2-5; 10 positions match TRBD2. The J segment lost 5 bases and the V segment lost 0 bases, leaving 0 bases of the junction unmatched. From germline, CDR1 is DFQATT and CDR2 SNEGSKA (reference sequence). The CDR3 totals 13 residues. CDR3 sequence reads: CSAREGLAETQYF. The CDR3, as DNA: TGCAGTGCTAGAGAGGGACTAGCGGAGACCCAGTACTTC.

This clonotype has a count of ten or more. The rearrangement joins TRBV20-1 to TRBJ2-5; 8 nucleotides line up with TRBD2. V shed 0 bases, J shed 0 bases, and the junction held 9 bases outside the gene matches. CDR3 length equals 17 residues. Germline values: CDR1 DFQATT, CDR2 SNEGSKA (reference sequence). The CDR3 sequence: CSARDLSAGGYQETQYF. For the CDR3, the DNA is TGCAGTGCTAGAGATCTGTCGGCGGGGGGATACCAAGAGACCCAGTACTTC.

This chain joins TRBV2 and TRBJ2-1; 7 bases are a match to TRBD2. CDR3 size: 14 residues. V lost 6 bases, J lost 10 bases, and 12 bases stayed unmatched. Germline V lookup: CDR1 SNHLY, CDR2 FYNNEI. CDR3 region: CASRPTSEGYEQFF. CDR3 DNA sequence: TGTGCCAGCAGACCCACTAGCGAGGGCTACGAGCAGTTCTTC.

The table lists this clonotype with a few counts. The chain is built from TRBV20-1 and TRBJ2-4, with D perhaps matching TRBD2 (5 bases). This CDR3 contains 15 residues. CDR1 is DFQATT, CDR2 SNEGSKA, per germline (reference sequence). V lost 0 bases, J lost 7 bases, and 16 bases lay in between. The CDR3 DNA sequence: TGCAGTGCTAGAGAGGTAGCGAGAGTCGAGAACATTCAGTACTTC. Its protein is CSAREVARVENIQYF.

This clonotype was detected ten times or more. The rearrangement links TRBV20-1 to TRBJ1-4; TRBD1 matches at 7 bases. After removal of 5 bases from V and 6 bases from J, the junction contained 12 bases not matched to a gene. This CDR3 is 15 amino acids long. Germline V gene sequence: CDR1 DFQATT, CDR2 SNEGSKA (reference sequence). The DNA of the CDR3 is TGCAGTGCTGCGCCGGGGGCAGGGGGAGATGAAAAACTGTTTTTT. This sequence encodes CSAAPGAGGDEKLFF.

This clonotype has at least ten counts. The gene calls are TRBV5-1 and TRBJ1-1, with 7 positions matching TRBD1. In germline, CDR1 is SGHRS, CDR2 YFSETQ. CDR3 length: 16 amino acids. V lost 0 bases, J lost 1 base, and 6 bases stayed unmatched. CDR3 bases: TGCGCCAGCAGCTTGGGGAGGGGGCTAGGGAACACTGAAGCTTTCTTT. As protein: CASSLGRGLGNTEAFF.

This clonotype was counted at least ten times. In DNA form, the CDR3 reads TGTGCCAGCAGCCTGCAGGCGGCGTCAGATACGCAGTATTTT. Its translation: CASSLQAASDTQYF. The chain recombines TRBV7-6 with TRBJ2-3; the D is unclear. The CDR3 is made up of 14 amino acids. Looked up from germline, CDR1 is SGHVS and CDR2 is FNYEAQ. The germline V and J ends were trimmed by 5 bases and 4 bases, with 13 bases remaining between them.

This clonotype came up many times. V usage is TRBV14 and J usage is TRBJ1-1; no reliable D call. CDR1 and CDR2 (germline): SGHDN, FVKESK. V shed 5 bases and J shed 0 bases, with 7 bases lying between them. The CDR3 runs 13 residues. The DNA for the CDR3 is TGTGCCAGCAGCAGGGAATTGAACACTGAAGCTTTCTTT. Amino acids: CASSRELNTEAFF.

This clonotype was seen at least ten times. The rearrangement links TRBV28 to TRBJ1-4, with 7 bases matching TRBD1. This CDR3 is built from 14 residues. Trimming cost V 8 bases and J 5 bases; bases outside gene matches: 8. From germline, CDR1 is MDHEN and CDR2 SYDVKM. For the CDR3, the DNA is TGTGCCAGCCGCGTGGGACAGCTGAATGAAAAACTGTTTTTT. Translation gives CASRVGQLNEKLFF.

This clonotype was seen a handful of times. The chain recombines TRBV2 with TRBJ1-1, with D maybe TRBD1 (5 bases). Germline V CDR1 and CDR2: SNHLY, FYNNEI. Deletions cut 7 bases from V and 2 bases from J, with 11 bases between. The CDR3 has 13 residues. The DNA for the CDR3 is TGTGCCAGCAAATTAGGGGCCAACACTGAAGCTTTCTTT. Its protein product is CASKLGANTEAFF.

This clonotype has more than one count but fewer than ten. The chain recombines TRBV20-1 with TRBJ1-3, with D perhaps matching TRBD1 (6 bases). Trimming shortened V by 6 bases and J by 2 bases, and 17 bases separated the two germline ends. The CDR3 loop spans 15 amino acids. Germline CDR1 and CDR2: DFQATT and SNEGSKA (reference sequence). The chain's CDR3 is CSALPGGAAGNTIYF. The CDR3 coding sequence is TGCAGTGCACTCCCGGGGGGGGCCGCTGGAAACACCATATATTTT.

The table lists this clonotype with many counts. V is TRBV7-9 and J is TRBJ2-7; no clear D. The CDR3 consists of 13 residues. Germline CDR1 SEHNR, CDR2 FQNEAQ (reference sequence). Trimming pared 8 bases from V and 0 bases from J, leaving 11 bases between. The CDR3, as DNA: TGTGCCAGCTTCGGGCCCAGCTCCTACGAGCAGTACTTC. Protein sequence: CASFGPSSYEQYF.

There are a few counts of this clonotype. The rearrangement joins TRBV7-8 to TRBJ2-5; D is tentatively TRBD1 or TRBD2 (5 bases each). Germline V gene lookup returns CDR1 SGHVS and CDR2 FQNEAQ. Between the trimmed V and J ends, which lost 4 bases and 0 bases, there was a span of 12 bases. The CDR3 extends over 15 amino acids. CDR3 in DNA: TGTGCCAGCAGCTCAGGGACCCAATACCAAGAGACCCAGTACTTC. It specifies CASSSGTQYQETQYF.

This clonotype was observed many times. An end of the junction does not agree with germline; a read error may underlie this. The rearrangement joins TRBV7-7 to TRBJ2-2; D is possibly TRBD1 (5 bases). The CDR3 spans 14 residues. Germline V gene sequence: CDR1 SSHAT, CDR2 FNYEAQ (reference sequence). CDR3 DNA sequence: TGTGCTAGCAGCTCCAGGGTAGACGGCGGGGAGCTGTTTTTT. Residues: CASSSRVDGGELFF. The variable domain in full, completed from reference TRBV7-7 and TRBJ2-2, reads GAGVSQSPRYKVTKRGQDVTLRCDPISSHATLYWYQQALGQGPEFLTYFNYEAQPDKSGLPSDRFSAERPEGSISTLTIQRTEQRDSAMYRCASSSRVDGGELFFGEGSRLTVL.